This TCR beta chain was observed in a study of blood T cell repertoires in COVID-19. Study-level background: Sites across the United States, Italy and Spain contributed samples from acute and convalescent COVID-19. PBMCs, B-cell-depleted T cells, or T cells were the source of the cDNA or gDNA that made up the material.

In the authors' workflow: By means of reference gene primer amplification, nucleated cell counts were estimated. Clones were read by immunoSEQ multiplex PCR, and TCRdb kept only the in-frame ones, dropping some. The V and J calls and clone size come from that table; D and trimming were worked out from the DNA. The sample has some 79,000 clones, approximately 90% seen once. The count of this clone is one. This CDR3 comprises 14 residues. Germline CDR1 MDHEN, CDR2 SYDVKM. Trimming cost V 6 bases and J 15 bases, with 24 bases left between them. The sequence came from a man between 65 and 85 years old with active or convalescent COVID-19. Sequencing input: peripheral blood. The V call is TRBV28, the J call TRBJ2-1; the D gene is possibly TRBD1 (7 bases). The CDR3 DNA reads TGTGCCAGCAGCTCCGGACAGGAGGGAGGAATGATGTTCTTC. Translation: CASSSGQEGGMMFF.